This T cell receptor (beta chain) was identified in a study of T cell clonality in common variable immunodeficiency. Patients and controls were mostly of Caucasian heritage. Using immunoSEQ multiplex PCR, the repertoire was profiled, and TCRdb retains in-frame clones only, with some absent. This sample comprises approximately 57,000 clones, none seen once only. In its sample, this clone was seen many times. Its specificity is unknown. The read terminates 3 residues ahead of where the CDR3 ends, so the germline J gene completes it. Study conclusions and caveats: Compared with healthy controls, CVID subjects showed increased TCRbeta clonality, mostly in about a third. Shared TCRbeta clones were fewer between CVID subjects than controls.

V was clipped by 0 bases and J by 6 bases; unmatched bases: 3. Germline V gene data show CDR1 as KGHSH and CDR2 as LQKENI. This CDR3 is 17 amino acids long. The sample taken for sequencing was peripheral blood mononuclear cells. The source of this sequence is a person aged 18 to 69 in good health. The V gene is TRBV18, the J gene TRBJ2-2; 14 positions match TRBD2. The CDR3 here is CASSPPRGLAGAGELFF. The CDR3 bases that were read are TGTGCCAGCTCACCACCGAGGGGACTAGCGGGAGCCGGGGAG.